Each of the 32 T cell receptor beta chains below was sequenced from the same sample in a study of control samples from healthy donors and cancer patients. Sequencing was performed with immunoSEQ multiplex PCR; in TCRdb, only in-frame clones are kept and a portion is missing. The sample yields approximately 37,000 clones, around nine tenths seen once. The sequencing sample was made of blood. All receptors come from a woman aged 45 to 65 in good health.

This clone turned up a few times. This chain joins TRBV10-2 and TRBJ1-6; no clear D. The germline V gene encodes CDR1 WSHSY and CDR2 SAAADI. The CDR3 sequence is 12 residues long. Trimming left V 6 bases short and J 7 bases short, with 7 bases between. CDR3 in amino acids: CASRDGNSPLHF. As DNA, the CDR3 is TGCGCCAGCAGGGACGGCAATTCACCCCTCCACTTT.

The chain has TRBV4-3 and TRBJ1-3; D perhaps matches TRBD1 (5 bases). Deletions cut 1 base from V and 0 bases from J, with 10 bases between. The CDR3 is 16 amino acids. Germline CDR1 and CDR2: LGHNA and YSLEER. The CDR3 here is CASSQGGASSGNTIYF. CDR3 in DNA: TGCGCCAGCAGCCAAGGGGGCGCAAGCTCTGGAAACACCATATATTTT.

This sequence joins TRBV30 and TRBJ1-1; perhaps TRBD1 as D (5 bases). The CDR3 consists of 13 residues. Trimming left V 2 bases short and J 4 bases short, with 11 bases between. Germline V gene data show CDR1 as GTSNPN and CDR2 as SVGIG (reference sequence). The CDR3 DNA is TGTGCCTGGAGTTTAGGGGTGGGCACTGAAGCTTTCTTT. Protein sequence: CAWSLGVGTEAFF.

The J gene is TRBJ2-1, the V gene TRBV7-2; 8 bases line up with TRBD1. CDR1 SGHTA and CDR2 FQGNSA come from the germline V gene. J gave up 7 bases and V 2 bases, and 10 bases lay outside the gene matches. The CDR3 contains 16 residues. CDR3 amino acids: CASSLTPDRAGNEQFF. As DNA, the CDR3 is TGTGCCAGCAGCTTAACCCCGGACAGGGCGGGAAATGAGCAGTTCTTC.

DNA for the CDR3: TGTGCCAGCAAGATGAGGAGGGGGCGGCCTGAAGGAGCTTTCTTT. Its protein is CASKMRRGRPEGAFF. This sequence joins TRBV28 and TRBJ1-1, with TRBD1 matching 7 bases. Germline V gene sequence: CDR1 MDHEN, CDR2 SYDVKM. The CDR3 sequence is 15 residues long. V was clipped by 7 bases and J by 10 bases; unmatched bases: 18.

The chain uses TRBV10-2 and TRBJ2-3; 14 nucleotides match TRBD2. V dropped 5 bases and J dropped 5; count of bases not matched to a gene: 9. The CDR3 runs to 17 residues. CDR1 is WSHSY and CDR2 is SAAADI in the germline V gene. The CDR3 loop reads CASSPETSGGAGDTQYF. As DNA, the CDR3 is TGCGCCAGCAGTCCCGAGACTAGCGGGGGGGCGGGAGATACGCAGTATTTT.

The chain has TRBV28 and TRBJ2-1; 9 nucleotides align to TRBD2. V trimming: 6 bases; J trimming: 3 bases; junction bases outside the gene matches: 3. Germline V gives CDR1 MDHEN, CDR2 SYDVKM. The CDR3 is made up of 14 amino acids. The CDR3 is CASRVLAGYNEQFF. The DNA of the CDR3 is TGTGCCAGCAGGGTACTAGCGGGCTACAATGAGCAGTTCTTC.

The chain couples TRBV5-8 to TRBJ2-5; D is perhaps TRBD2 (6 bases). The CDR3 is made up of 17 amino acids. Per the germline V gene, CDR1 is SGHTS and CDR2 is YDEGEE. V was clipped by 0 bases and J by 3 bases, with 18 bases between them. CDR3 nucleotides: TGTGCCAGCAGCTTGGGCTCGGGAGCGTATACTAAAGAGACCCAGTACTTC. Encoded protein: CASSLGSGAYTKETQYF.

The CDR3 spells CASSRQGWTQPQHF. DNA for the CDR3: TGTGCCAGCAGTCGACAGGGCTGGACTCAGCCCCAGCATTTT. V and J are TRBV6-2 or TRBV6-3 and TRBJ1-5; TRBD1 aligns across 7 bases. CDR1 and CDR2 from the germline V gene are MNHEY and SVGEGT. Unmatched junction bases numbered 7, after V lost 5 bases and J lost 6 bases. This CDR3 is built from 14 residues.

V and J are TRBV4-2 and TRBJ2-3; 11 bases line up with TRBD2. CDR3 length equals 18 residues. CDR1 and CDR2 from the germline V gene are LGHNA and YNFKEQ. The trim removed 0 bases at V and 0 bases at J, leaving 5 bases unmatched. The CDR3 DNA reads as TGTGCCAGCAGCCAAGAGTCCTCTAGCGGGGGGAGCACAGATACGCAGTATTTT. Its protein is CASSQESSSGGSTDTQYF.

The chain couples TRBV4-1 to TRBJ1-1; possible D gene TRBD1, 5 bases. Germline CDR1 and CDR2: MGHRA and YSYEKL. Deletions cut 0 bases from V and 10 bases from J, with 18 bases between. This CDR3 has 15 amino acids. The CDR3 reads CASSQELQVKVAAFF. CDR3 DNA: TGCGCCAGCAGCCAAGAATTACAGGTTAAGGTTGCAGCTTTCTTT.

The rearrangement links TRBV2 to TRBJ1-6, with a possible D match to TRBD1 (6 bases). CDR1 SNHLY and CDR2 FYNNEI come from the germline V gene. The V end was cut by 2 bases, the J end by 9 bases, with 11 bases between. The CDR3 loop spans 14 amino acids. This CDR3 reads CASSEWATGSPLHF. The CDR3 nucleotides are TGTGCCAGCAGTGAATGGGCGACAGGTTCACCCCTCCACTTT.

On this clone: One junction end disagrees with the germline gene, perhaps due to a read error. V usage is TRBV6-2 or TRBV6-3 and J usage is TRBJ2-1; 8 bases fit TRBD1. Germline CDR1 and CDR2: MNHEY and SVGEGT. The CDR3 is made up of 17 amino acids. In DNA, the CDR3 is TGTGCCAACAGTTACAGTGACAGGGGCCGGTTTGGAAATGAGCAGTTCTTC. Encoded protein: CANSYSDRGRFGNEQFF.

This sequence joins TRBV9 and TRBJ2-1; D might be TRBD2 (5 bases). CDR1 SGDLS and CDR2 YYNGEE come from the germline V gene. Trimming cost V 0 bases and J 8 bases, with 12 bases left between them. The CDR3 is made up of 14 amino acids. Here the CDR3 reads CASSVGRGRDEQFF. CDR3 bases: TGTGCCAGCAGCGTAGGGAGAGGGCGAGATGAGCAGTTCTTC.

The chain links TRBV28 to TRBJ1-2, with D unresolved. The CDR3 is 12 residues long. The germline V gene encodes CDR1 MDHEN and CDR2 SYDVKM. Deletions cut 6 bases from V and 0 bases from J, with 5 bases between. CDR3 DNA: TGTGCCAGCAGGAATCCTAACTATGGCTACACCTTC. It codes for CASRNPNYGYTF.

V is TRBV4-3 and J is TRBJ2-1, with D tentatively TRBD2 (6 bases). This CDR3 is 15 amino acids long. Per the germline V gene, CDR1 is LGHNA and CDR2 is YSLEER. V dropped 5 bases and J dropped 7 bases, with 18 bases sitting between them. This CDR3 is CASSSHDAGKNEQFF. The CDR3 DNA is TGCGCCAGCAGCTCGCACGACGCGGGGAAGAATGAGCAGTTCTTC.

Turning to this clone: This specimen includes other DNA sequences encoding the same CDR3. This chain joins TRBV28 and TRBJ1-2; maybe TRBD1 (6 bases). This CDR3 is built from 14 residues. V gave up 7 bases and J gave up 8 bases, with 20 bases separating them. Germline V gene lookup returns CDR1 MDHEN and CDR2 SYDVKM. The CDR3 sequence is CASIRRGAGGGYTF. The CDR3 DNA reads as TGTGCCAGCATTCGCCGGGGGGCGGGGGGGGGCTACACCTTC.

This chain uses TRBV5-6 with TRBJ1-2, with D maybe TRBD1 (5 bases). Germline V gene sequence: CDR1 SGHDT, CDR2 YYEEEE. V lost 0 bases and J lost 6, with 9 bases in between. The CDR3 contains 13 residues. The CDR3 here is CASSLVAGHGYTF. CDR3 bases: TGTGCCAGCAGCTTGGTAGCAGGGCATGGCTACACCTTC.

The rearrangement links TRBV7-8 to TRBJ1-1; no firm D call. Germline V gene lookup returns CDR1 SGHVS and CDR2 FQNEAQ. The CDR3 has 14 residues. V gave up 5 bases and J gave up 3 bases, with 13 bases separating them. CDR3 nucleotides: TGTGCCAGCAGCCCGGGCGGCGCGGACACTGAAGCTTTCTTT. This sequence encodes CASSPGGADTEAFF.

This clone is classed as large. The chain carries TRBV7-3 and TRBJ1-1; TRBD1 matches at 8 bases. The germline CDR1 and CDR2 sequences are SGHTA and FQGTGA. V lost 5 bases to trimming and J lost 5 bases; unmatched junction nucleotides: 16. The CDR3 totals 17 residues. This CDR3 reads CASSPLGGAGGLTEAFF. The CDR3 nucleotides are TGTGCCAGCAGCCCTTTAGGAGGGGCAGGGGGCCTAACTGAAGCTTTCTTT. Based on the CDR3 plus reference TRBV7-3 and TRBJ1-1, the full variable domain is GAGVSQTPSNKVTEKGKYVELRCDPISGHTALYWYRQSLGQGPEFLIYFQGTGAADDSGLPNDRFFAVRPEGSVSTLKIQRTERGDSAVYLCASSPLGGAGGLTEAFFGQGTRLTVV.

The J gene is TRBJ2-3, the V gene TRBV4-3; 12 nucleotides agree with TRBD2. This CDR3 is built from 16 residues. Looked up from germline, CDR1 is LGHNA and CDR2 is YSLEER. Trimming took 6 bases from V and 0 from J; bases not matched to a gene: 4. The CDR3 sequence is CASSSLAGGSTDTQYF. The CDR3 coding sequence is TGCGCCAGCAGTTCCCTAGCGGGGGGGAGCACAGATACGCAGTATTTT.

This chain uses TRBV30 with TRBJ1-6; no definite D call. The length of the CDR3 is 15 residues. Germline values: CDR1 GTSNPN, CDR2 SVGIG (reference sequence). The ends were cut back, 0 bases at V and 7 bases at J, with 13 bases in the middle. DNA of the CDR3: TGTGCCTGGAGTGTAACGGGAATCGGGAATTCACCCCTCCACTTT. Protein: CAWSVTGIGNSPLHF.

This chain links TRBV6-2 or TRBV6-3 with TRBJ1-5, with 9 bases aligning to TRBD1. Trimming removed 4 bases from V and 7 bases from J; junction bases left unmatched: 8. The germline V gene has CDR1 MNHEY and CDR2 SVGEGT. CDR3 length: 15 residues. CDR3 nucleotide sequence: TGTGCCAGCAGTTTGGACAGGGGAGTTTGGCAGCCCCAGCATTTT. This sequence encodes CASSLDRGVWQPQHF.

Here the CDR3 reads CASSMDSRSYNEQFF. The CDR3 bases are TGCGCCAGCAGCATGGACAGCCGCTCCTACAATGAGCAGTTCTTC. The chain recombines TRBV5-1 with TRBJ2-1; D perhaps matches TRBD1 (6 bases). The CDR3 runs 15 residues. Trimming cost V 4 bases and J 0 bases, with 11 bases left between them. Germline values: CDR1 SGHRS, CDR2 YFSETQ.

The V call is TRBV7-9, the J call TRBJ2-1; the match to TRBD1 covers 9 bases. Germline values: CDR1 SEHNR, CDR2 FQNEAQ (reference sequence). The CDR3 runs to 16 residues. Trimming removed 5 bases from V and 7 bases from J; junction bases left unmatched: 12. Here the CDR3 DNA reads TGTGCCAGCAGCCCAGGAGGGACAGGGAGTTTGAATGAGCAGTTCTTC. The encoded protein is CASSPGGTGSLNEQFF.

The chain links TRBV5-1 to TRBJ1-1, with TRBD1 matching 7 bases. Germline V gives CDR1 SGHRS, CDR2 YFSETQ. The length of the CDR3 is 12 residues. Trimming cost V 3 bases and J 6 bases; bases outside gene matches: 2. The CDR3 loop reads CASSSGTAEAFF. CDR3 nucleotides: TGCGCCAGCAGCTCGGGGACAGCTGAAGCTTTCTTT.

The chain links TRBV7-9 to TRBJ2-3; the D gene could be TRBD1 or TRBD2 (5 bases each). CDR1 SEHNR and CDR2 FQNEAQ come from the germline V gene (reference sequence). CDR3 size: 15 residues. Trimming pared 0 bases from V and 1 base from J, leaving 8 bases between. CDR3 sequence reads: CASSLAGRGTDTQYF. In DNA, the CDR3 is TGTGCCAGCAGCTTAGCGGGGCGGGGCACAGATACGCAGTATTTT.

The gene calls are TRBV28 and TRBJ1-3, with TRBD1 as a possible D gene (5 bases). From germline, CDR1 is MDHEN and CDR2 SYDVKM. The V end was cut by 7 bases, the J end by 5 bases, with 12 bases between. The length of the CDR3 is 13 residues. In nucleotides, the CDR3 is TGTGCCAGCAATGGTCCGGACAGAAACACCATATATTTT. Encoded protein: CASNGPDRNTIYF.

The V call is TRBV7-2, the J call TRBJ1-1, with D unclear. This CDR3 has 14 amino acids. Looked up from germline, CDR1 is SGHTA and CDR2 is FQGNSA. Trimming cost V 1 base and J 4 bases, with 10 bases left between them. The DNA of the CDR3 is TGTGCCAGCAGCTTAGAAGGCAGGAGCACTGAAGCTTTCTTT. Translating gives CASSLEGRSTEAFF.

The rearrangement uses TRBV2 and TRBJ1-3; D is unresolved. The germline CDR1 and CDR2 sequences are SNHLY and FYNNEI. V was pared by 6 bases and J by 0 bases, with 12 bases between. The CDR3 is 15 residues long. CDR3 DNA sequence: TGTGCCAGCAGCCTACAGTTAAGCTCTGGAAACACCATATATTTT. Translation: CASSLQLSSGNTIYF.

The chain uses TRBV2 and TRBJ1-4; possible D gene TRBD1, 5 bases. CDR1 is SNHLY, CDR2 FYNNEI, per germline. The CDR3 has 13 residues. V was clipped by 5 bases and J by 10 bases, with 14 bases between them. The CDR3 loop reads CASSKDRSGKLFF. Here the CDR3 DNA reads TGTGCCAGCAGTAAAGACAGAAGTGGAAAACTGTTTTTT.

This chain joins TRBV5-5 and TRBJ2-5; 8 nucleotides match TRBD1. Trimming removed 4 bases from V and 5 bases from J; junction bases left unmatched: 7. Germline assignment: CDR1 SGHKS and CDR2 YYEKEE (reference sequence). This CDR3 spans 14 amino acids. Here the CDR3 reads CASSPGQVGETQYF. CDR3 nucleotides: TGTGCCAGCAGCCCGGGACAGGTAGGGGAGACCCAGTACTTC.